The present TCR beta chain was sequenced within a study of T cell responses to AZD1222 COVID-19 vaccine. Overall study results and limits: The number of AZD1222 recipients seropositive at baseline was only five to seven.

The CDR3 has 14 amino acids. The germline V and J ends were trimmed by 3 bases and 4 bases, with 13 bases remaining between them. Germline loops: CDR1 SGHRS, CDR2 YFSETQ. Comment on this clone: Its antigen is not identified.

Libraries were prepared by immunoSEQ multiplex PCR; TCRdb keeps only in-frame clonotypes and omits some of them. The sample records 150,000 or so clones, approximately 91% being singletons. The input for sequencing was peripheral blood, taken on day 0 of AZD1222 vaccination. This clonotype was obtained from an adult in good health. The rearrangement links TRBV5-1 to TRBJ1-2; D perhaps matches TRBD1 (5 bases). The CDR3 loop reads CASSSTGAGYGYTF. CDR3 DNA sequence: TGCGCCAGCAGCTCCACCGGGGCCGGCTATGGCTACACCTTC.